One and the same sample provided the 30 T cell receptor beta chains below, sequenced in a study of blood T cells in healthy people across ages. With a J-beta primer mix and a sample-barcoded 5' primer, a second PCR ran about 7 to 12 cycles. TCRdb reanalysed the 5' RACE reads using MiXCR and keeps one entry per CDR3 protein. The table records about 800,000 distinct CDR3 sequences, around 25% of them present only once. These data were also reused for a study on T cells of mothers and their children.

Sequenced input: blood. These receptors all stem from a boy between 10 and 17 years old in good health.

The J gene is TRBJ2-3, the V gene TRBV7-3; 14 nucleotides agree with TRBD2. The V gene's germline CDR1 is SGHTA and CDR2 FQGTGA. Trimming removed 2 bases from V and 4 bases from J; junction bases left unmatched: 8. The CDR3 spans 18 residues. The CDR3 DNA is TGTGCCAGCAGCTTACTGGGGACTAGCGGGAGTGAGGCAGATACGCAGTATTTT. It specifies CASSLLGTSGSEADTQYF.

Only a few counts were recorded for this clonotype. The rearrangement links TRBV28 to TRBJ1-2; 8 bases fit TRBD1. The CDR3 is made up of 14 amino acids. Germline CDR1 MDHEN, CDR2 SYDVKM. V lost 5 bases and J lost 3; bases outside the gene matches: 5. This CDR3 reads CASSSLDRDYGYTF. The CDR3 DNA reads TGTGCCAGCAGTAGCCTGGACAGGGACTATGGCTACACCTTC.

This clonotype showed up just a few times. This chain uses TRBV5-1 with TRBJ1-4; tentatively, D is TRBD1 (6 bases). CDR3 size: 14 residues. Germline V gives CDR1 SGHRS, CDR2 YFSETQ. V shed 0 bases and J shed 7 bases, with 10 bases lying between them. This chain's CDR3 is CASSLGQQGEKLFF. In nucleotides, the CDR3 is TGCGCCAGCAGCTTGGGACAACAGGGTGAAAAACTGTTTTTT.

This clonotype was seen a few times. The chain combines TRBV7-9 with TRBJ2-1; the D gene is possibly TRBD2 (6 bases). From germline, CDR1 is SEHNR and CDR2 FQNEAQ (reference sequence). CDR3 length: 18 residues. V was pared by 5 bases and J by 4 bases, with 24 bases between. CDR3 amino acids: CASSHPRAGKLLYNEQFF. DNA of the CDR3: TGTGCCAGCAGCCACCCTCGAGCGGGTAAATTATTGTACAATGAGCAGTTCTTC.

Comments on this clonotype: One end of the junction fails to match germline, which may point to a read error. The gene calls are TRBV7-2 and TRBJ2-7, with TRBD1 as a possible D gene (5 bases). The CDR3 covers 14 residues. Germline assignment: CDR1 SGHTA and CDR2 FQGNSA. CDR3 nucleotide sequence: TGTGCCAGCAAGGACACGGGCCTCTCCTACGAGCAGCACTTC. Its translation is CASKDTGLSYEQHF.

This clonotype was seen once. The chain uses TRBV20-1 and TRBJ2-3; 8 nucleotides align to TRBD1. CDR3 length equals 13 residues. Trimming took 3 bases from V and 4 from J; bases not matched to a gene: 3. Germline V lookup: CDR1 DFQATT, CDR2 SNEGSKA (reference sequence). The CDR3 region is CSAREQGADTQYF. Written as DNA, the CDR3 is TGCAGTGCTAGGGAACAGGGGGCAGATACGCAGTATTTT.

This clonotype was counted between two and nine times. The chain uses TRBV28 and TRBJ2-5, with TRBD1 as a possible D gene (6 bases). CDR3 length: 17 amino acids. Per germline, CDR1 MDHEN and CDR2 SYDVKM. With 6 bases removed from V and 0 bases from J, the gap between germline ends came to 20 bases. The CDR3 nucleotides are TGTGCCAGCAGCGAGAGCTACGGGACACGAAACCAAGAGACCCAGTACTTC. Translation gives CASSESYGTRNQETQYF.

This clonotype was counted between two and nine times. This chain links TRBV24-1 with TRBJ2-2; TRBD2 matches at 12 bases. V gave up 8 bases and J gave up 2 bases; unmatched junction bases: 8. CDR1 KGHDR and CDR2 SFDVKD come from the germline V gene. CDR3 length: 17 residues. The CDR3 region is CATNDPGLAGNTGELFF. As DNA, the CDR3 is TGTGCCACCAATGACCCGGGACTAGCGGGCAACACCGGGGAGCTGTTTTTT.

This clonotype has only a few counts. This chain connects TRBV29-1 to TRBJ2-5; D might be TRBD1 or TRBD2, each matching 5 bases. The DNA end is more similar to TRBJ2-7, so the J call may be wrong. Per germline, CDR1 SQVTM and CDR2 ANQGSEA. This CDR3 is built from 13 residues. CDR3: CSASGTLNYEQYF. CDR3 bases: TGCAGCGCATCCGGGACGCTGAACTACGAGCAGTACTTC.

This clonotype was counted only a few times. The chain recombines TRBV27 with TRBJ2-7; the match to TRBD1 covers 10 bases. This CDR3 is 13 amino acids long. J gave up 9 bases and V 5 bases, and 7 bases lay outside the gene matches. CDR1 and CDR2 from the germline V gene are MNHEY and SMNVEV (reference sequence). CDR3 coding DNA: TGTGCCAGCAGTCCTCTCGACAGGGGGCGGCAGTACTTC. This gives the protein CASSPLDRGRQYF.

This clonotype has just a few counts. J is TRBJ2-3 and V is TRBV4-3, with no clear D. The CDR3 loop spans 16 amino acids. The V gene lost 3 bases and the J gene lost 2 bases, with 15 bases spanning the gap. Per the germline V gene, CDR1 is LGHNA and CDR2 is YSLEER. CDR3: CASSQAYPTSTDTQYF. CDR3 nucleotide sequence: TGCGCCAGCAGCCAGGCCTACCCAACCTCCACAGATACGCAGTATTTT.

CDR3 nucleotides: TGTGCCAGCAGTTTCGGGGTGTCGGTCTACGAGCAGTACTTC. Protein product: CASSFGVSVYEQYF. This rearrangement joins TRBV27 to TRBJ2-7, with D maybe TRBD2 (5 bases). This CDR3 has 14 residues. The V end lost 3 bases, the J end lost 3 bases, and 12 bases lay between the germline ends. The germline CDR1 and CDR2 sequences are MNHEY and SMNVEV (reference sequence).

In its sample, this clonotype was seen a few times. The chain links TRBV27 to TRBJ2-3, with D perhaps being TRBD1 or TRBD2 (5 bases each). Trimming left V 1 base short and J 4 bases short, with 15 bases between. CDR3 length: 16 residues. Germline assignment: CDR1 MNHEY and CDR2 SMNVEV (reference sequence). CDR3 in DNA: TGTGCCAGCAGTTTATGGGGGAGAGGTTACTCAGATACGCAGTATTTT. Translation gives CASSLWGRGYSDTQYF.

This clonotype was observed a handful of times. J is TRBJ2-3 and V is TRBV28; 8 nucleotides agree with TRBD2. The germline gives CDR1 MDHEN, CDR2 SYDVKM. This CDR3 has 17 residues. J gave up 3 bases and V 6 bases, and 14 bases lay outside the gene matches. The CDR3, as DNA: TGTGCCAGCAGCGGACCCGGTCGGGAGGGCCCTACAGATACGCAGTATTTT. Translating gives CASSGPGREGPTDTQYF.

This chain joins TRBV29-1 and TRBJ1-1; D is unresolved. The CDR3 consists of 13 residues. Germline values: CDR1 SQVTM, CDR2 ANQGSEA. V was clipped by 2 bases and J by 0 bases, with 7 bases between them. The CDR3 sequence is CSVEKRVNTEAFF. CDR3 DNA sequence: TGCAGCGTTGAAAAACGGGTGAACACTGAAGCTTTCTTT.

This clonotype was seen only a few times. V and J are TRBV7-9 and TRBJ2-1; D remains ambiguous. V was clipped by 5 bases and J by 8 bases, with 13 bases between them. Germline CDR1 SEHNR, CDR2 FQNEAQ (reference sequence). The CDR3 extends over 13 amino acids. The chain's CDR3 is CASSLTGSYEQFF. CDR3 DNA: TGTGCCAGCAGCCTGACGGGTAGCTATGAGCAGTTCTTC.

The chain joins TRBV12-3 or TRBV12-4 to TRBJ1-2; a weak D match, TRBD1 (5 bases). The CDR3 loop spans 13 amino acids. V was shortened by 1 base and J by 9 bases, with 12 bases between the two germline ends. The CDR3 spells CASSLGWGNRYTF. For the CDR3, the DNA is TGTGCCAGCAGTTTAGGCTGGGGCAATCGCTACACCTTC.

Regarding this clonotype: A junction boundary mismatches the germline segment, possibly from a read error. The V gene is TRBV24-1, the J gene TRBJ2-1, with no clear D. This CDR3 is built from 13 residues. CDR1 and CDR2 from the germline V gene are KGHDR and SFDVKD. The CDR3: CAASDFRHNEQFF. In DNA, the CDR3 is TGTGCCGCCAGTGATTTTCGGCACAATGAGCAGTTCTTC.

A few counts support this clonotype. This chain links TRBV12-3 or TRBV12-4 with TRBJ2-7, with TRBD1 matching 8 bases. The CDR3 has 14 amino acids. J gave up 5 bases and V 7 bases, and 10 bases lay outside the gene matches. CDR3: CASNPTGGSHEQYF. As DNA, the CDR3 is TGTGCCAGCAACCCAACAGGGGGGTCTCACGAGCAGTACTTC.

This sequence joins TRBV4-3 and TRBJ1-1; D is perhaps TRBD1 (5 bases). This CDR3 comprises 15 residues. Trimming shortened V by 4 bases and J by 7 bases, and 19 bases separated the two germline ends. Per germline, CDR1 LGHNA and CDR2 YSLEER. Written as DNA, the CDR3 is TGCGCCAGCAGCCCAGACCCAGGGACGGGGAGTGAAGCTTTCTTT. This gives the protein CASSPDPGTGSEAFF.

This clonotype was counted a few times. V is TRBV20-1 and J is TRBJ2-7; tentative D call: TRBD1 (5 bases). Germline CDR1 reads DFQATT; CDR2 reads SNEGSKA (reference sequence). Trimming removed 0 bases from V and 2 bases from J, with 20 bases in between. The CDR3 is made up of 17 amino acids. The CDR3 coding sequence is TGCAGTGCTAGAGATCCCTACCGGAGACAGCAAACCTACGAGCAGTACTTC. Its protein product is CSARDPYRRQQTYEQYF.

J is TRBJ2-2 and V is TRBV6-2 or TRBV6-3; 9 bases align to TRBD1. Germline V CDR1 and CDR2: MNHEY, SVGEGT. Trimming cost V 6 bases and J 5 bases; bases outside gene matches: 4. The CDR3 is 14 amino acids. The CDR3 DNA follows: TGTGCCAGCAGACAGGGGGCGGTGACCGGGGAGCTGTTTTTT. Amino acid sequence: CASRQGAVTGELFF.

CDR3 coding DNA: TGTGCCTGGAGTGGAGGGGGCATGAACACTGAAGCTTTCTTT. This codes for CAWSGGGMNTEAFF. The chain carries TRBV30 and TRBJ1-1; 7 bases are shared with TRBD1. Germline-derived CDR1 and CDR2 are GTSNPN and SVGIG (reference sequence). V lost 1 base, J lost 0 bases, and 2 bases stayed unmatched. The CDR3 sequence is 14 residues long.

This clonotype was counted only a few times. The chain links TRBV7-2 to TRBJ2-1; TRBD2 matches 11 bases. Gene TRBJ2-5 matches the end of the DNA better, so the J call may be wrong. This CDR3 has 19 residues. The germline CDR1 and CDR2 sequences are SGHTA and FQGNSA. The CDR3, as DNA: TGTGCCAGCAGCTTAGAGCTGCGACTAGCGGGGCGAGGCCAAGAGACCCAGTACTTC. This translates into CASSLELRLAGRGQETQYF.

This chain links TRBV20-1 with TRBJ2-7; D is undetermined. The CDR3 contains 11 residues. Trimming pared 3 bases from V and 4 bases from J, leaving 7 bases between. Germline V gives CDR1 DFQATT, CDR2 SNEGSKA (reference sequence). The CDR3 loop is CSASPVYEQYF. The CDR3 nucleotides are TGCAGTGCTAGCCCCGTTTACGAGCAGTACTTC.

This clonotype showed up just a few times. V and J are TRBV7-3 and TRBJ2-7; D gene uncertain. CDR3 size: 15 residues. The V end was cut by 2 bases, the J end by 4 bases, with 15 bases between. Germline V gene lookup returns CDR1 SGHTA and CDR2 FQGTGA. The CDR3 DNA reads TGTGCCAGCAGCTTAGGGTCTAGTGGGCTTTACGAGCAGTACTTC. This codes for CASSLGSSGLYEQYF.

This clonotype was counted between two and nine times. This chain connects TRBV7-2 to TRBJ2-3; D gene uncertain. Germline CDR1 reads SGHTA; CDR2 reads FQGNSA. The ends were cut back, 1 base at V and 2 bases at J, with 13 bases in the middle. The CDR3 is 16 amino acids. The CDR3 here is CASSLVYRSYTDTQYF. CDR3 nucleotides: TGTGCCAGCAGCTTAGTTTACAGATCCTACACAGATACGCAGTATTTT.

As concerns this clonotype: Mismatch with germline at one junction end may stem from a read error. V is TRBV12-3 or TRBV12-4 and J is TRBJ1-3; D remains ambiguous. The CDR3 contains 16 residues. This CDR3 is CASSLEGQFSVNTIYF. The CDR3 bases are TGTGCCAGCAGTTTAGAGGGTCAATTCTCTGTAAACACCATATATTTT.

This clonotype has more than one count but fewer than ten. The chain recombines TRBV29-1 with TRBJ2-5; 11 bases are a match to TRBD1. Losses at the gene ends were 3 bases for V and 6 bases for J; bases not matched to a gene: 9. Germline loops: CDR1 SQVTM, CDR2 ANQGSEA. This CDR3 is built from 15 residues. For the CDR3, the DNA is TGCAGCGTTGAGTACGGGGACAGGGGGATACAGACCCAGTACTTC. Translation gives CSVEYGDRGIQTQYF.

The rearrangement joins TRBV5-5 to TRBJ2-5, with TRBD1 matching over 8 bases. The J call may be wrong; the DNA end is better matched by TRBJ2-1. The CDR3 extends over 18 amino acids. CDR1 is SGHKS and CDR2 is YYEKEE in the germline V gene (reference sequence). The CDR3 loop is CASSVASSGTGGLNEQFF. CDR3 sequence (DNA): TGTGCCAGCAGCGTAGCGTCTTCCGGGACAGGTGGTTTGAATGAGCAGTTCTTC.